These 13 T cell receptor beta chains were all obtained from the same sample, sequenced in a study of T cell changes during pregnancy in multiple sclerosis. Assay used: immunoSEQ multiplex PCR; TCRdb lists only in-frame clones, some missing. The table records about 84,000 clones, 94% of them present only once. Specimen: peripheral blood, collected in the third trimester of pregnancy. The receptor set was obtained from a female donor with multiple sclerosis, enrolled in a pregnancy study.

CDR3 nucleotide sequence: TGTGCCAGCAGTGAAACCCGGGGGGGATCCCAAGAGACCCAGTACTTC. This encodes CASSETRGGSQETQYF. V gene TRBV2 combines with J gene TRBJ2-5; TRBD2 agrees at 8 bases. The germline CDR1 and CDR2 sequences are SNHLY and FYNNEI. The CDR3 spans 16 residues. The V segment lost 2 bases and the J segment 1 base; nucleotides outside the gene matches: 6.

V gene TRBV4-1 combines with J gene TRBJ2-1, with a weak D call TRBD2 (7 bases). The germline V gene encodes CDR1 MGHRA and CDR2 YSYEKL. V lost 0 bases and J lost 3, with 15 bases in between. The CDR3 is 17 residues long. CDR3 DNA sequence: TGCGCCAGCAGCCAAGATTATCCGGGGGGCAACTACAATGAGCAGTTCTTC. This sequence encodes CASSQDYPGGNYNEQFF.

The CDR3 bases are TGCGCCAGCAGCTTGGCCAAATGGGGCGGCACCGGGGAGCTGTTTTTT. It yields the protein CASSLAKWGGTGELFF. The chain has TRBV5-1 and TRBJ2-2; possibly TRBD1 for D (5 bases). CDR1 SGHRS and CDR2 YFSETQ come from the germline V gene. CDR3 length equals 16 residues. Trimming took off 0 bases at V and 4 bases at J, with 13 bases between the two ends.

The chain joins TRBV7-9 to TRBJ2-7; no clear D gene. This CDR3 is 14 amino acids long. V shed 5 bases and J shed 0 bases, with 11 bases lying between them. Germline-derived CDR1 and CDR2 are SEHNR and FQNEAQ (reference sequence). In DNA form, the CDR3 reads TGTGCCAGCAGCCCGTCTAGTCTCTCCTACGAGCAGTACTTC. Protein: CASSPSSLSYEQYF.

The V and J genes are TRBV4-1 and TRBJ1-3; D unclear. Germline V lookup: CDR1 MGHRA, CDR2 YSYEKL. V was clipped by 1 base and J by 4 bases, with 2 bases between them. This CDR3 has 12 amino acids. The CDR3 sequence is CASSQVGNTIYF. CDR3 bases: TGCGCCAGCAGCCAAGTAGGAAACACCATATATTTT.

This sequence joins TRBV5-1 and TRBJ2-3; D is undetermined. Germline V gene lookup returns CDR1 SGHRS and CDR2 YFSETQ. CDR3 size: 15 residues. V lost 2 bases to trimming and J lost 0 bases, with 10 bases between them. CDR3 amino acids: CASSLQPTSTDTQYF. The CDR3 DNA reads TGCGCCAGCAGCTTACAGCCTACTAGCACAGATACGCAGTATTTT. The whole variable domain, filled in from reference TRBV5-1 and TRBJ2-3, reads KAGVTQTPRYLIKTRGQQVTLSCSPISGHRSVSWYQQTPGQGLQFLFEYFSETQRNKGNFPGRFSGRQFSNSRSEMNVSTLELGDSALYLCASSLQPTSTDTQYFGPGTRLTVL.

The V and J genes are TRBV5-4 and TRBJ2-7; the match to TRBD2 covers 7 bases. Trimming took 2 bases from V and 5 from J; bases not matched to a gene: 13. Germline CDR1 is SGHNT and CDR2 is YYREEE (reference sequence). The CDR3 runs to 16 residues. CDR3 DNA sequence: TGTGCCAGCAGCTTAGCCGCCGGGAGGACTTCCCACGAGCAGTACTTC. Translation gives CASSLAAGRTSHEQYF.

This chain links TRBV7-3 with TRBJ1-2; D is possibly TRBD1 (5 bases). V shed 0 bases and J shed 1 base, with 12 bases lying between them. The CDR3 contains 16 residues. The V gene's germline CDR1 is SGHTA and CDR2 FQGTGA. CDR3 bases: TGTGCCAGCAGCTTAACGTTGGGGGGTGTTAACTATGGCTACACCTTC. Residues: CASSLTLGGVNYGYTF.

This chain connects TRBV7-6 to TRBJ2-1; 10 positions agree with TRBD2. CDR3 length equals 14 residues. Per germline, CDR1 SGHVS and CDR2 FNYEAQ. V trimming: 5 bases; J trimming: 6 bases; junction bases outside the gene matches: 4. The CDR3 sequence: CASSRTSGTNEQFF. In DNA, the CDR3 is TGTGCCAGCAGCCGGACTAGCGGCACCAATGAGCAGTTCTTC.

The chain recombines TRBV9 with TRBJ1-4; tentatively, D is TRBD1 (5 bases). The germline V gene has CDR1 SGDLS and CDR2 YYNGEE. Trimming stripped 0 bases from V and 3 bases from J, with 12 bases between. The CDR3 contains 16 residues. The CDR3 DNA follows: TGTGCCAGCAGCGTAGGGCTGGGGGGAGCTAATGAAAAACTGTTTTTT. It translates to CASSVGLGGANEKLFF.

The chain employs TRBV10-3 and TRBJ1-3, with a weak D call TRBD1 (5 bases). The CDR3 spans 12 residues. V lost 4 bases to trimming and J lost 9 bases, with 10 bases between them. Per germline, CDR1 ENHRY and CDR2 SYGVKD. CDR3 DNA sequence: TGTGCCATCAGTGCAGTCGGGGGCACCATATATTTT. This translates into CAISAVGGTIYF.

The chain carries TRBV4-1 and TRBJ1-1; TRBD1 matches 7 bases. Per the germline V gene, CDR1 is MGHRA and CDR2 is YSYEKL. The V gene end was trimmed by 6 bases and the J gene end by 0 bases; junction bases not matched to a gene: 1. CDR3 length: 13 amino acids. The CDR3 sequence: CASSTGVNTEAFF. The CDR3 bases are TGCGCCAGCAGTACAGGGGTGAACACTGAAGCTTTCTTT.

The chain joins TRBV10-2 to TRBJ2-4; a weak D match, TRBD2 (6 bases). Trimming stripped 3 bases from V and 14 bases from J, with 17 bases between. CDR1 is WSHSY, CDR2 SAAADI, per germline. CDR3 length: 13 amino acids. Here the CDR3 DNA reads TGCGCCAGCAGTGATCCTTTGGGACTCCCCGAGTACTTC. Its translation: CASSDPLGLPEYF.